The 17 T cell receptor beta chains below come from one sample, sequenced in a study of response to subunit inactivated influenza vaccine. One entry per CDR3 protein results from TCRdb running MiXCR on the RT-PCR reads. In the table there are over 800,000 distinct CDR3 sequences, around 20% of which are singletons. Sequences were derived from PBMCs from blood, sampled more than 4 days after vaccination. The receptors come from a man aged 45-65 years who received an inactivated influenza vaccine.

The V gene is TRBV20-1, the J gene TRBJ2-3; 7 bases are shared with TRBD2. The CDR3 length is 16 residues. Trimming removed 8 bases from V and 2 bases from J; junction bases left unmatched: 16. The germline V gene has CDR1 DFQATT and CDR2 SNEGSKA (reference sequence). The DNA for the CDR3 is TGCAGTACTCAGAGGAGTCTAGCGGTTAACACAGATACGCAGTATTTT. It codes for CSTQRSLAVNTDTQYF.

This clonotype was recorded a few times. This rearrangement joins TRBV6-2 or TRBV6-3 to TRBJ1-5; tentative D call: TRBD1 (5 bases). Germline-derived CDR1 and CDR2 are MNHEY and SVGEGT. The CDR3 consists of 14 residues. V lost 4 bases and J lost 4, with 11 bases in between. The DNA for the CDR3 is TGTGCCAGCAGTTCCTGGGGGGGTAATCAGCCCCAGCATTTT. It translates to CASSSWGGNQPQHF.

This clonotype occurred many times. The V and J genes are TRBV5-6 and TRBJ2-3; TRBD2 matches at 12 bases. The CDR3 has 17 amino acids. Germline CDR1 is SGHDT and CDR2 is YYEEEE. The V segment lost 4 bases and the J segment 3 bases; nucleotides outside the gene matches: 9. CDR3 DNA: TGTGCCAGCAGCCTGACGACTAGCGGGGGCCAAACAGATACGCAGTATTTT. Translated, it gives CASSLTTSGGQTDTQYF.

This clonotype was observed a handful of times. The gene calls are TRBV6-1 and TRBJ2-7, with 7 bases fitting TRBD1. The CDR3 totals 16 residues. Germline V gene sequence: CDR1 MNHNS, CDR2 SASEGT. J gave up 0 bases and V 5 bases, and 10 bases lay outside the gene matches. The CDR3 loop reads CASSPIRQGNSYEQYF. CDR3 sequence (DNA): TGTGCCAGCAGTCCTATACGACAGGGCAACTCCTACGAGCAGTACTTC.

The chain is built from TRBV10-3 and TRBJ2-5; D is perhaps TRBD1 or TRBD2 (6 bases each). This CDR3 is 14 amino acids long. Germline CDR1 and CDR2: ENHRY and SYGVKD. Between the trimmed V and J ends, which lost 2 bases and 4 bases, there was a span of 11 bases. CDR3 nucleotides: TGTGCCATCAGTGAGGGGGGGCTTCGAGAGACCCAGTACTTC. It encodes CAISEGGLRETQYF.

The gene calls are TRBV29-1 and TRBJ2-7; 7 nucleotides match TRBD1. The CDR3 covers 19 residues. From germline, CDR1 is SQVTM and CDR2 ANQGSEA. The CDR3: CREKRHSGKGQRYSYEQYF. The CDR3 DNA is TGCAGGGAAAAGCGCCACTCCGGGAAGGGACAGCGCTACTCCTACGAGCAGTACTTC.

CDR3 residues: CASSLQGLNSGNTIYF. Written as DNA, the CDR3 is TGTGCCAGCAGCTTACAGGGGCTTAACTCTGGAAACACCATATATTTT. The chain uses TRBV7-2 and TRBJ1-3; maybe TRBD1 (6 bases). Trimming took off 2 bases at V and 0 bases at J, with 11 bases between the two ends. Per germline, CDR1 SGHTA and CDR2 FQGNSA. The CDR3 consists of 16 residues.

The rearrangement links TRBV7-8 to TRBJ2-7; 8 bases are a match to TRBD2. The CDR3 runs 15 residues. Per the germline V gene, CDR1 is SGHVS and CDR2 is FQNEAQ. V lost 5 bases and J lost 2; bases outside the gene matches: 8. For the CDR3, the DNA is TGTGCCAGCAGCCTGAAGCCGGGGGGGGCCTACGAGCAGTACTTC. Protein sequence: CASSLKPGGAYEQYF.

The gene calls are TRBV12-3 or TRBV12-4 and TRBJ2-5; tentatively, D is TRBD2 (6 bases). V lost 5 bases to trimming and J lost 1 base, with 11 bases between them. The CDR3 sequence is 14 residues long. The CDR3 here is CASSPRDFQETQYF. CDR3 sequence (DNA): TGTGCCAGCAGTCCCCGGGACTTCCAAGAGACCCAGTACTTC.

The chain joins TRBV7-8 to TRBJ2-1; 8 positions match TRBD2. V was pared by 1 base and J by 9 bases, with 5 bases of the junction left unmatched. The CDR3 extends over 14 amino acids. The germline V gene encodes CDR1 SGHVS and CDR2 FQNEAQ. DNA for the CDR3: TGTGCCAGCAGCTTAGGGGTTAGCGGGATTGAGCAGTTCTTC. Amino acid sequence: CASSLGVSGIEQFF.

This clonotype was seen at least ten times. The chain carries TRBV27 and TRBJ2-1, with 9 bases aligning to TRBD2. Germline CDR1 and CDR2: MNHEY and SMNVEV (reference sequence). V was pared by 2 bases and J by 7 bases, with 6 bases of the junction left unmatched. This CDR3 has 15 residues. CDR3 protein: CASSLSSGGRNEQFF. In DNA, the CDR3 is TGTGCCAGCAGTTTAAGCAGCGGGGGGCGGAATGAGCAGTTCTTC.

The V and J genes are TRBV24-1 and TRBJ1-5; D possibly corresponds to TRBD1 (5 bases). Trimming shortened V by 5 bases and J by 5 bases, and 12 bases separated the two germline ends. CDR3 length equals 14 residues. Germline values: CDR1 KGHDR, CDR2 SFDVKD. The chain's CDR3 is CATSGGRDDQPQHF. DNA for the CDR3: TGTGCCACCAGTGGCGGCAGGGATGATCAGCCCCAGCATTTT.

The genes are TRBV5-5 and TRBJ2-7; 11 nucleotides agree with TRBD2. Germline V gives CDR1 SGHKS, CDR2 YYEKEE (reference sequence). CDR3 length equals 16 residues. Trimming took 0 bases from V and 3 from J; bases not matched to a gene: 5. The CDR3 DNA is TGTGCCAGCAGCTTGGTTACTAGCGGGAGTTACTACGAGCAGTACTTC. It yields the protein CASSLVTSGSYYEQYF.

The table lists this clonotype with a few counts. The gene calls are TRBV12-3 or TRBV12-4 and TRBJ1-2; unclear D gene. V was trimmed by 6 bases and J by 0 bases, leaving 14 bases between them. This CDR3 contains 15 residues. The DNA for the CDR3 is TGTGCCAGCAGCCGTAGGAGGAGGGCTAACTATGGCTACACCTTC. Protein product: CASSRRRRANYGYTF.

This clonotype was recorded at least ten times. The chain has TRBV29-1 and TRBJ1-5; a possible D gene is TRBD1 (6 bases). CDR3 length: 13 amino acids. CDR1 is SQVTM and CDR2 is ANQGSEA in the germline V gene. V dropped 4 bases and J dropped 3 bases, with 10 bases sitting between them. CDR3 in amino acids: CSVADSINQPQHF. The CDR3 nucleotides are TGCAGCGTTGCGGACAGCATCAATCAGCCCCAGCATTTT.

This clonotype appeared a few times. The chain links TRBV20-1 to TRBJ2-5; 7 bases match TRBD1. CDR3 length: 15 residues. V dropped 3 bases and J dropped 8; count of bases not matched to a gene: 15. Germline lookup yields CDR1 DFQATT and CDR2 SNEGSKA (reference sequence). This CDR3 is CSASPLARGSRTQYF. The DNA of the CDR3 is TGCAGTGCTAGTCCCTTGGCCAGGGGGTCTCGAACCCAGTACTTC.

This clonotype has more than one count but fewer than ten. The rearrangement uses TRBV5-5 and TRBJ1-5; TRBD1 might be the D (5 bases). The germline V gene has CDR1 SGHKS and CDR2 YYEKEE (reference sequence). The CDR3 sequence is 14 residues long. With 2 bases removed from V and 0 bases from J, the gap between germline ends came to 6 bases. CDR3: CASSLQDSNQPQHF. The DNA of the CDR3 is TGTGCCAGCAGCTTACAGGATAGCAATCAGCCCCAGCATTTT.